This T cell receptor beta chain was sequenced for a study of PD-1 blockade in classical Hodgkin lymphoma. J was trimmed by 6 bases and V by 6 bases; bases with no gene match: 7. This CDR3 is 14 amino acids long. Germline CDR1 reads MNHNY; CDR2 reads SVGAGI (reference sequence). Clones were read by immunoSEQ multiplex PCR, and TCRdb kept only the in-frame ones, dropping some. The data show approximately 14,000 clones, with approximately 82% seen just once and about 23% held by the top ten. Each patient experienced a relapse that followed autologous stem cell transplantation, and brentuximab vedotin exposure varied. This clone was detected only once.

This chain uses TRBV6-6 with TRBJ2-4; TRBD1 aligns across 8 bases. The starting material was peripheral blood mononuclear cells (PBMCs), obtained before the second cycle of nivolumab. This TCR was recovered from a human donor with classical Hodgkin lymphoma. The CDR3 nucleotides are TGTGCCAGCAGCTACAGCGACAGGGGAAACATTCAGTACTTC. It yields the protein CASSYSDRGNIQYF.